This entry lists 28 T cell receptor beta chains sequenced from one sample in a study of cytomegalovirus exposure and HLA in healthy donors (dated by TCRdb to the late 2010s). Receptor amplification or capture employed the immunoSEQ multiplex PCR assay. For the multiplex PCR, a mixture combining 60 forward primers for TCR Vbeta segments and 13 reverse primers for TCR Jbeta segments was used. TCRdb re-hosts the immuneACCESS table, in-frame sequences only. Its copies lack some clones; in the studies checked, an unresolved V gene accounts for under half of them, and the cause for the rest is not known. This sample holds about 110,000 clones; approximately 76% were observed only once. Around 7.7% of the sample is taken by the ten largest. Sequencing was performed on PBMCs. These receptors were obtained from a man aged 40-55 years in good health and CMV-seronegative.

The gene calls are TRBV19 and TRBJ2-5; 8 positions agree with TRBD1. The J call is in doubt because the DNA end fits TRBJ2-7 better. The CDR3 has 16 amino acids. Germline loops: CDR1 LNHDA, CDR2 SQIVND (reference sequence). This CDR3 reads CASSTWTDRAPYEQYF. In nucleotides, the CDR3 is TGTGCCAGTAGTACCTGGACGGACAGGGCTCCCTACGAGCAGTACTTC.

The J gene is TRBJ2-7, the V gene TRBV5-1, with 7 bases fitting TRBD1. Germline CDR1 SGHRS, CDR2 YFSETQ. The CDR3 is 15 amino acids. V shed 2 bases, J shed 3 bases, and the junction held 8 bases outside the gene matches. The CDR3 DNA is TGCGCCAGCAGCTTATCACAGGGGATGTACTACGAGCAGTACTTC. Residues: CASSLSQGMYYEQYF.

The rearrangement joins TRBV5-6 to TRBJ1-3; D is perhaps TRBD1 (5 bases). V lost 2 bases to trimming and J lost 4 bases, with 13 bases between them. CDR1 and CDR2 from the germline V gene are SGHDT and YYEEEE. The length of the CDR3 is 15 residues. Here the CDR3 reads CASSFLQGTGNTIYF. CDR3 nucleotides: TGTGCCAGCAGCTTTCTCCAGGGAACGGGAAACACCATATATTTT.

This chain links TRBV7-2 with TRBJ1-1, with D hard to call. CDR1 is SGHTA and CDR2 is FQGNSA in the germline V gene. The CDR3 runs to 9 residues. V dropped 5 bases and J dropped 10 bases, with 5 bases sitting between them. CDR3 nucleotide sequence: TGTGCCAGCAGCCCGGGAGCTTTCTTT. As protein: CASSPGAFF.

The CDR3 sequence is CASSPTGFGSTEAFF. Here the CDR3 DNA reads TGTGCCAGCTCACCGACAGGGTTTGGCAGCACTGAAGCTTTCTTT. V and J are TRBV18 and TRBJ1-1; 7 bases fit TRBD1. Germline V gives CDR1 KGHSH, CDR2 LQKENI. V trimming: 3 bases; J trimming: 4 bases; junction bases outside the gene matches: 8. This CDR3 spans 15 amino acids.

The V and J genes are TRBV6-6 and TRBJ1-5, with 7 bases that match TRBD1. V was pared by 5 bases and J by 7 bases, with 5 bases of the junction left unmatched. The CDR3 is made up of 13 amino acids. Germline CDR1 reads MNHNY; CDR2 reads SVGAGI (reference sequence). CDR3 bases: TGTGCCAGCAGTCGCCGACAGGGACAGCCCCAGCATTTT. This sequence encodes CASSRRQGQPQHF.

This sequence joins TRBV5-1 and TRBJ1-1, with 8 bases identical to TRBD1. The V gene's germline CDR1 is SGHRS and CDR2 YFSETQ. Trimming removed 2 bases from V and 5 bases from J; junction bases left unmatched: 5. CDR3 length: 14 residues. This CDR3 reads CASSLAGGGTEAFF. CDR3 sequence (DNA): TGCGCCAGCAGCTTAGCAGGGGGCGGGACTGAAGCTTTCTTT.

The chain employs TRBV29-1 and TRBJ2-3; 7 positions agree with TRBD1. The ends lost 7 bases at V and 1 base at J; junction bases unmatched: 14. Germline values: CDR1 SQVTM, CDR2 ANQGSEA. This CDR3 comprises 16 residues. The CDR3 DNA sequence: TGCAGCGCCGTCCAGACAGGGCCCAGGGGCACAGATACGCAGTATTTT. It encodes CSAVQTGPRGTDTQYF.

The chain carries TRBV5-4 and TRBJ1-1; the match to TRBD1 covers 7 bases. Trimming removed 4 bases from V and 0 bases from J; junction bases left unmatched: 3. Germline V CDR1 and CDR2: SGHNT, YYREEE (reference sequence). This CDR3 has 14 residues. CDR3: CASSEGQLNTEAFF. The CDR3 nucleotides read TGTGCCAGCAGCGAGGGACAGTTGAACACTGAAGCTTTCTTT.

CDR3 DNA sequence: TGTGCCAGCAGCGTAGGTCCAGGTCTTCTGAACACTGAAGCTTTCTTT. This codes for CASSVGPGLLNTEAFF. The rearrangement joins TRBV9 to TRBJ1-1; no clear D gene. V lost 0 bases to trimming and J lost 0 bases, with 12 bases between them. The CDR3 extends over 16 amino acids. Germline values: CDR1 SGDLS, CDR2 YYNGEE.

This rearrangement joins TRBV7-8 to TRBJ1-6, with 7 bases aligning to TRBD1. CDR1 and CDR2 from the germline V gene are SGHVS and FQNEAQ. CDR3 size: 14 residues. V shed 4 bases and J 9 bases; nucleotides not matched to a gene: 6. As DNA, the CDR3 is TGTGCCAGCAGCTCACAGGGGACCGGTTCACCCCTCCACTTT. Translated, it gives CASSSQGTGSPLHF.

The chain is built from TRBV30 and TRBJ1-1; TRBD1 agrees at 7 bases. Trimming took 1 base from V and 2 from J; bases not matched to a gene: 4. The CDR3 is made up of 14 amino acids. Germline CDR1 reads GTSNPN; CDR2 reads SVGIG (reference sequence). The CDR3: CAWSEQGLNTEAFF. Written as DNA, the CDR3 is TGTGCCTGGAGTGAACAGGGGCTTAACACTGAAGCTTTCTTT.

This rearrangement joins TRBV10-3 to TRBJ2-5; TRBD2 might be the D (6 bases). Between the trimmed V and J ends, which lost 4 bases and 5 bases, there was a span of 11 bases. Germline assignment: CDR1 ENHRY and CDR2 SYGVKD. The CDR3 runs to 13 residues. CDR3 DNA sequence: TGTGCCATCAGTGTTCGGGAGTTGGAGACCCAGTACTTC. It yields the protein CAISVRELETQYF.

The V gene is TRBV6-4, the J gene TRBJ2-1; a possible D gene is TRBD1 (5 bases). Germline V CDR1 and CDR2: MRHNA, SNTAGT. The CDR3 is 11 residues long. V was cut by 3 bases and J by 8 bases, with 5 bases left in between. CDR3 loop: CASSEGDEQFF. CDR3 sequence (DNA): TGTGCCAGCAGTGAAGGGGATGAGCAGTTCTTC.

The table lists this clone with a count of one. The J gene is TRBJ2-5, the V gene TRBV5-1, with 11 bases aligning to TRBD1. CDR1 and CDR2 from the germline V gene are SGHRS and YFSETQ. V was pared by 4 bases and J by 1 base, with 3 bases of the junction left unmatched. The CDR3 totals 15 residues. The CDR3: CASSRTGGGQETQYF. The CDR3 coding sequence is TGCGCCAGCAGCCGGACAGGGGGCGGCCAAGAGACCCAGTACTTC.

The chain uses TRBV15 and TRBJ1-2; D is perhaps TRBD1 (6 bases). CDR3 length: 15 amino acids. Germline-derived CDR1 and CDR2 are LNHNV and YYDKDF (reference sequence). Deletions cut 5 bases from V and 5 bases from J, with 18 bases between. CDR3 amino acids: CATSSGGGSLYGYTF. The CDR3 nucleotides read TGTGCCACCAGCTCCGGCGGGGGCAGCTTGTATGGCTACACCTTC.

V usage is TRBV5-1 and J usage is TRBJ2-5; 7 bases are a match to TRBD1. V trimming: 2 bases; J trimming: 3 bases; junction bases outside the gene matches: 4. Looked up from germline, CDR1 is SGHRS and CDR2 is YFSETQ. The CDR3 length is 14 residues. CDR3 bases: TGCGCCAGCAGCTTCGGGACAGCTAAAGAGACCCAGTACTTC. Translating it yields CASSFGTAKETQYF.

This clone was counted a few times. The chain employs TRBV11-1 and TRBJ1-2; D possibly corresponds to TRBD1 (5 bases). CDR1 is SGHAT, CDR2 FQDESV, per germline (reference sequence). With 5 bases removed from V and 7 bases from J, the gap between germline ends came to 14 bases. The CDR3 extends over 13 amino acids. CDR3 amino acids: CASSPTALGGYTF. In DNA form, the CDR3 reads TGTGCCAGCAGCCCGACAGCCCTCGGTGGCTACACCTTC.

The CDR3, as DNA: TGTGCCAGCAGCTTAAGTATATCCACAGAATGGCGCAATCAGCCCCAGCATTTT. It translates to CASSLSISTEWRNQPQHF. The chain couples TRBV7-8 to TRBJ1-5; the D is unclear. Germline V CDR1 and CDR2: SGHVS, FQNEAQ. The V end was cut by 2 bases, the J end by 2 bases, with 19 bases between. The CDR3 length is 18 residues.

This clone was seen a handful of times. The DNA for the CDR3 is TGTGCCATCAGTGAGCCCAGGCCCTCCTCGTACGAGCAGTACTTC. Amino acids: CAISEPRPSSYEQYF. V gene TRBV10-3 combines with J gene TRBJ2-7; no firm D call. Germline CDR1 and CDR2: ENHRY and SYGVKD. V dropped 2 bases and J dropped 4 bases, with 15 bases sitting between them. The length of the CDR3 is 15 residues.

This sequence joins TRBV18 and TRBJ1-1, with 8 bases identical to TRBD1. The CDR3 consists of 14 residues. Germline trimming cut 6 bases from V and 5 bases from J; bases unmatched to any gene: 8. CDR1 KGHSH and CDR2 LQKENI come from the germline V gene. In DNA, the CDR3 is TGTGCCAGCTCTTACAAACAGGGGGAAACTGAAGCTTTCTTT. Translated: CASSYKQGETEAFF.

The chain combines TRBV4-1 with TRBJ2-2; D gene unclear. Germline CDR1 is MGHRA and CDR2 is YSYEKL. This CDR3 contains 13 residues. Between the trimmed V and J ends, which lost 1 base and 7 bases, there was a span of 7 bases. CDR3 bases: TGCGCCAGCAGCCAAGTCCCTAACGGGGAGCTGTTTTTT. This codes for CASSQVPNGELFF.

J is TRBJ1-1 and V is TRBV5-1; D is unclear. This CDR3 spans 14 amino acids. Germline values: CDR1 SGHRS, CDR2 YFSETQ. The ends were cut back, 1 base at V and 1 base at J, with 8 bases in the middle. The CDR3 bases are TGCGCCAGCAGCTTGACAGCACAGAACACTGAAGCTTTCTTT. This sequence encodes CASSLTAQNTEAFF.

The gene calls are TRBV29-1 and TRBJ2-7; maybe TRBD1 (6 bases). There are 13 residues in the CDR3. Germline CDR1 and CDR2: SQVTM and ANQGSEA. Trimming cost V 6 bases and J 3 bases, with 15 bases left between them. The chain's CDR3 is CSVASGTLYEQYF. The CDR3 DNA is TGCAGCGTCGCATCCGGGACACTCTACGAGCAGTACTTC.

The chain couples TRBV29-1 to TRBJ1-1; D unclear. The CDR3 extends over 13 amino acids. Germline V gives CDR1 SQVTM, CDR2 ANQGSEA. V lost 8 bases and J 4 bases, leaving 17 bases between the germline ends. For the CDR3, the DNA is TGCAGCCCCCTATCAGGAGGGTCCACTGAAGCTTTCTTT. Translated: CSPLSGGSTEAFF.

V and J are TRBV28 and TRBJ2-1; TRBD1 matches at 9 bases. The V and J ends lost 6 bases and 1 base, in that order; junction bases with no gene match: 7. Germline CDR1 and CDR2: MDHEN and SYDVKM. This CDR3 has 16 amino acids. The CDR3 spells CASRRGGTGSYNEQFF. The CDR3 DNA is TGTGCCAGCAGACGCGGTGGGACAGGGTCCTACAATGAGCAGTTCTTC. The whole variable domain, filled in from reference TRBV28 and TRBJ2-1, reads DVKVTQSSRYLVKRTGEKVFLECVQDMDHENMFWYRQDPGLGLRLIYFSYDVKMKEKGDIPEGYSVSREKKERFSLILESASTNQTSMYLCASRRGGTGSYNEQFFGPGTRLTVL.

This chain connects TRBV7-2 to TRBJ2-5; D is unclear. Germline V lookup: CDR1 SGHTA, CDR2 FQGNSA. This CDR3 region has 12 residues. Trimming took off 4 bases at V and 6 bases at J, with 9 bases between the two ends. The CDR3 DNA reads TGTGCCAGCAGCTCTTCCGTCCAGACCCAGTACTTC. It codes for CASSSSVQTQYF.

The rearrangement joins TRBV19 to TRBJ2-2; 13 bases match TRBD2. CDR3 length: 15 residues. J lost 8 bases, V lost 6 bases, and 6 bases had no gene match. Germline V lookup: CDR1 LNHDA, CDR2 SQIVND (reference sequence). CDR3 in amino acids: CASSWTSGGLGELFF. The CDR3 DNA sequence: TGTGCCAGTAGCTGGACTAGCGGGGGTTTGGGGGAGCTGTTTTTT.